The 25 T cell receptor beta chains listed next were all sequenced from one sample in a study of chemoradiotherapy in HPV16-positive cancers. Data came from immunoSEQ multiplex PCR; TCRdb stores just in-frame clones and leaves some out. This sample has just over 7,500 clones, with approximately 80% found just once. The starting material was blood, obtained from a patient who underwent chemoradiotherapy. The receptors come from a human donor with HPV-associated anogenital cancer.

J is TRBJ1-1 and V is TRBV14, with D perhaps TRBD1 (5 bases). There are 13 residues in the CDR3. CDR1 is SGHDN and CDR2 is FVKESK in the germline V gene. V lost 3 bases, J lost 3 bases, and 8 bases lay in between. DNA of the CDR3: TGTGCCAGCAGCCAGGGGGGGTACACTGAAGCTTTCTTT. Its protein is CASSQGGYTEAFF.

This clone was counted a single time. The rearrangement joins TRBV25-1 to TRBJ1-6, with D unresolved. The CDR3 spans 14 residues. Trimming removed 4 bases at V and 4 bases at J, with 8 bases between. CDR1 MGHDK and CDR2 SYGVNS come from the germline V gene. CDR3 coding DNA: TGTGCCAGCAGTGCACACAGTTATAATTCACCCCTCCACTTT. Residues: CASSAHSYNSPLHF.

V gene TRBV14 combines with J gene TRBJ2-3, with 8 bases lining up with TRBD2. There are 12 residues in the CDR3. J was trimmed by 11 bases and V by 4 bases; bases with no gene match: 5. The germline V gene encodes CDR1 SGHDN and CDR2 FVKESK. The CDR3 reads CASSPKGTRQYF. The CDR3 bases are TGTGCCAGCAGCCCGAAGGGGACTAGGCAGTATTTT.

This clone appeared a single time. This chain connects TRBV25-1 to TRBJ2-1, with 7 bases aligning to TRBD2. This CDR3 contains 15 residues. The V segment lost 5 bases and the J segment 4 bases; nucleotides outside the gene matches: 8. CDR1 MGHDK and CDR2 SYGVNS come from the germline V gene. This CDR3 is CASSPLAGAYNEQFF. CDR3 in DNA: TGTGCCAGCAGTCCTTTAGCGGGTGCGTACAATGAGCAGTTCTTC.

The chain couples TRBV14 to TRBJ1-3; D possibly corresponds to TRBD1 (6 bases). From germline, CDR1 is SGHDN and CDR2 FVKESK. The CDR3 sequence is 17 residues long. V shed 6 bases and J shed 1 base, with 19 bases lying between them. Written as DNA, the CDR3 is TGTGCCAGCAGACCCACCCCCGGGACACATTCTGGAAACACCATATATTTT. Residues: CASRPTPGTHSGNTIYF.

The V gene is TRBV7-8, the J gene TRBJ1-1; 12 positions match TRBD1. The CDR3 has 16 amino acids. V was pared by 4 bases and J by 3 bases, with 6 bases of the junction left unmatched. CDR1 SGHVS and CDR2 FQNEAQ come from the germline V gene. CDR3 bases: TGTGCCAGCAGCTGGGGACAGGGGGCCGGCGACACTGAAGCTTTCTTT. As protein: CASSWGQGAGDTEAFF.

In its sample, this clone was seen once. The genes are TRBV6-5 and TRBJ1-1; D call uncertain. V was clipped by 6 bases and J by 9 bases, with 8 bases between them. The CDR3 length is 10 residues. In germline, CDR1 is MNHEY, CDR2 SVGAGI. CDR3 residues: CASRGSQAFF. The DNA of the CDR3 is TGTGCCAGCAGGGGCAGCCAAGCTTTCTTT.

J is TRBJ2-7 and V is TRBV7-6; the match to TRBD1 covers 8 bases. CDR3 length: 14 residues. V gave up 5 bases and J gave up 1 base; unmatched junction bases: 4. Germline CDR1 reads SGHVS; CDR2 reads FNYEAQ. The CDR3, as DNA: TGTGCCAGCAGCCCCGGGACAGGTTCCTACGAGCAGTACTTC. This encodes CASSPGTGSYEQYF.

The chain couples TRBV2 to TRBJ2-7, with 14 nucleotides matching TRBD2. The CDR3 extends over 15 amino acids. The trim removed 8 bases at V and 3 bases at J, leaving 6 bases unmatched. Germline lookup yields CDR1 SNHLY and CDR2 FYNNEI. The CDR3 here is CASFRLAGGNYEQYF. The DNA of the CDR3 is TGTGCCAGCTTTAGACTAGCGGGGGGGAACTACGAGCAGTACTTC.

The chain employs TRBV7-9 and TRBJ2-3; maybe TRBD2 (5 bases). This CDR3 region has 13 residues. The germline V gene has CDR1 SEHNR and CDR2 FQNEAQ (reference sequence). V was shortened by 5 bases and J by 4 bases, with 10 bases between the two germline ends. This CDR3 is CASSQKGADTQYF. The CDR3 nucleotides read TGTGCCAGCAGCCAAAAGGGAGCAGATACGCAGTATTTT.

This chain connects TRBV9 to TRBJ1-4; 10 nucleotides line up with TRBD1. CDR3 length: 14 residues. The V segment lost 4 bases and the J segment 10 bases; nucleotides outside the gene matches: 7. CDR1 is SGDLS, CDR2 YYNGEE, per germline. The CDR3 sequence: CASSPGTGEGKLFF. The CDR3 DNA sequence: TGTGCCAGCAGCCCCGGGACAGGGGAGGGAAAACTGTTTTTT. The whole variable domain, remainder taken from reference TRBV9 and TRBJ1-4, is DSGVTQTPKHLITATGQRVTLRCSPRSGDLSVYWYQQSLDQGLQFLIQYYNGEERAKGNILERFSAQQFPDLHSELNLSSLELGDSALYFCASSPGTGEGKLFFGSGTQLSVL.

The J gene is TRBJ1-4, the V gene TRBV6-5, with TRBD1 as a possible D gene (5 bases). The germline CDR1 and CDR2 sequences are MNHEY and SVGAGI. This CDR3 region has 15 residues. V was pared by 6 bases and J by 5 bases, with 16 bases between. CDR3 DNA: TGTGCCAGCAGACCCTCGTCGGGGGGGAATGAAAAACTGTTTTTT. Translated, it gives CASRPSSGGNEKLFF.

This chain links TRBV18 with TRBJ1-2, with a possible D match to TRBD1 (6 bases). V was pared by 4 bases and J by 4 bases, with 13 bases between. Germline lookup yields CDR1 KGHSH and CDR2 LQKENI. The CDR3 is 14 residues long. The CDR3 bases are TGTGCCAGCTCACAGACAGGCGAGAGCTATGGCTACACCTTC. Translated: CASSQTGESYGYTF.

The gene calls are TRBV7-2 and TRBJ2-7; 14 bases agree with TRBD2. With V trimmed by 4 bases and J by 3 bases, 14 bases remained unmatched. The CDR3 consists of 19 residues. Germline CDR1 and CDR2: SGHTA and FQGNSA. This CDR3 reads CASSSRTSGGPLSFYEQYF. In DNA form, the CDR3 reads TGTGCCAGCAGCTCGAGGACTAGCGGGGGGCCCTTATCCTTCTACGAGCAGTACTTC.

The CDR3 is CASSTAGKNTEAFF. The CDR3 DNA reads as TGTGCCAGTAGTACGGCAGGGAAGAACACTGAAGCTTTCTTT. The chain recombines TRBV19 with TRBJ1-1, with a possible D match to TRBD1 (5 bases). Per germline, CDR1 LNHDA and CDR2 SQIVND (reference sequence). V was trimmed by 4 bases and J by 1 base, leaving 10 bases between them. The CDR3 totals 14 residues.

DNA for the CDR3: TGTGCCAGCAGTTTCACCCAACAGGGGGGAGCTTTCTTT. Protein: CASSFTQQGGAFF. The rearrangement uses TRBV27 and TRBJ1-1; 8 bases agree with TRBD1. Germline loops: CDR1 MNHEY, CDR2 SMNVEV (reference sequence). V lost 3 bases and J lost 10; bases outside the gene matches: 7. This CDR3 comprises 13 residues.

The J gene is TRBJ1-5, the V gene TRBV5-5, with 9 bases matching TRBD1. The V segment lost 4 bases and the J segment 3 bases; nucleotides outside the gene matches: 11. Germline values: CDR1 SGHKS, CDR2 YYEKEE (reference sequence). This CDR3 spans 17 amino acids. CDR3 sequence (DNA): TGTGCCAGCAGCGCCGGGACAGGGTCATATTCCAATCAGCCCCAGCATTTT. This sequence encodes CASSAGTGSYSNQPQHF.

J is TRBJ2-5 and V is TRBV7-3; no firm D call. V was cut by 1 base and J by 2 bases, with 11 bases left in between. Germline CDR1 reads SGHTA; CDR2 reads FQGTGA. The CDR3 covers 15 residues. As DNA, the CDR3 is TGTGCCAGCAGCTTAAATTTGGGCACGCAAGAGACCCAGTACTTC. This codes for CASSLNLGTQETQYF. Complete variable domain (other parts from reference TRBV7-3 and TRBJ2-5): GAGVSQTPSNKVTEKGKYVELRCDPISGHTALYWYRQSLGQGPEFLIYFQGTGAADDSGLPNDRFFAVRPEGSVSTLKIQRTERGDSAVYLCASSLNLGTQETQYFGPGTRLLVL.

The CDR3, as DNA: TGTGCCAGCAGCTTAGTATCAGGGACTGAAGCTTTCTTT. This gives the protein CASSLVSGTEAFF. The chain carries TRBV7-9 and TRBJ1-1, with a possible D match to TRBD1 (5 bases). Looked up from germline, CDR1 is SEHNR and CDR2 is FQNEAQ (reference sequence). Trimming left V 1 base short and J 5 bases short, with 8 bases between. This CDR3 comprises 13 residues.

For the CDR3, the DNA is TGCGCCAGCAGCTTTCCAAGGGGGTCCAACAATGAGCAGTTCTTC. This codes for CASSFPRGSNNEQFF. The chain is built from TRBV5-1 and TRBJ2-1; tentatively, D is TRBD1 (6 bases). CDR1 and CDR2 (germline): SGHRS, YFSETQ. The V and J ends lost 2 bases and 5 bases respectively, with 14 bases between them. This CDR3 comprises 15 residues.

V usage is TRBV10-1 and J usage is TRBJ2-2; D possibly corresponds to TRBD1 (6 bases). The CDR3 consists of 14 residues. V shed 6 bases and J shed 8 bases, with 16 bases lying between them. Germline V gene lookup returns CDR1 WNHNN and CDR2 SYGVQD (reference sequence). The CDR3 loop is CASSLDGQPGELFF. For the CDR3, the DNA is TGCGCCAGCAGCCTTGACGGACAGCCGGGGGAGCTGTTTTTT.

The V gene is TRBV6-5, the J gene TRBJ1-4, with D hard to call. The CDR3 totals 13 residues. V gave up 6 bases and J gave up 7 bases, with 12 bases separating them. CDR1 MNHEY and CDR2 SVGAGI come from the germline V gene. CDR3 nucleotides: TGTGCCAGCAGCCGTGGTCAGGCTGAAAAACTGTTTTTT. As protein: CASSRGQAEKLFF.

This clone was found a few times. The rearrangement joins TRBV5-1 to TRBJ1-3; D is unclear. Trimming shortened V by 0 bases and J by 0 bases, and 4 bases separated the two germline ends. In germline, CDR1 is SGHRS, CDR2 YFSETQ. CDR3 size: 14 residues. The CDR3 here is CASSLDTSGNTIYF. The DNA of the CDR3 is TGCGCCAGCAGCTTGGACACCTCTGGAAACACCATATATTTT.

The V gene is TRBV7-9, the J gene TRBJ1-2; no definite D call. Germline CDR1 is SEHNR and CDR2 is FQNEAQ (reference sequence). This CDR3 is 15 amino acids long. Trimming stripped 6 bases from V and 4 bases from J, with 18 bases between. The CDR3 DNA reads TGTGCCAGCAGTCCACTCGGTAAGGACTCCTATGGCTACACCTTC. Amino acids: CASSPLGKDSYGYTF.

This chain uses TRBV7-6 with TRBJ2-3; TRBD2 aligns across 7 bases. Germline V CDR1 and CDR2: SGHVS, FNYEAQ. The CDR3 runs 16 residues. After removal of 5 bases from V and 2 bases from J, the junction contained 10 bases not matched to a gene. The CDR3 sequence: CASSLGTNTFTDTQYF. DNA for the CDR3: TGTGCCAGCAGCCTTGGGACTAATACCTTCACAGATACGCAGTATTTT.